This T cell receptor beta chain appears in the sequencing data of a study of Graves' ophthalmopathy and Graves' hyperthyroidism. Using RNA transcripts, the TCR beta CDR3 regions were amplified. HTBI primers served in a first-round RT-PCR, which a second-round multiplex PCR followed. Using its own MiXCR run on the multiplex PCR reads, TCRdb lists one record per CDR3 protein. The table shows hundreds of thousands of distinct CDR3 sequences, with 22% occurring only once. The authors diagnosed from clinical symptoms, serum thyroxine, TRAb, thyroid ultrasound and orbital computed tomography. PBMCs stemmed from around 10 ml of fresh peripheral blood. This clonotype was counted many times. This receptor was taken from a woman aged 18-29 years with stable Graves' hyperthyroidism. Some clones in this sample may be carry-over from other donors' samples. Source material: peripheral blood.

CDR3 residues: CASSFFWPVFTEAFF. DNA for the CDR3: TGTGCCAGCAGTTTCTTTTGGCCGGTTTTTACTGAAGCTTTCTTT. V usage is TRBV12-3 or TRBV12-4 and J usage is TRBJ1-1, with unresolved D. The CDR3 is 15 residues long. Deletions cut 3 bases from V and 5 bases from J, with 16 bases between.